The next 15 T cell receptor beta chains were all read from a single sample in a study of cytomegalovirus exposure and HLA in healthy donors. Vbeta (60) and Jbeta (13) primers were used in the PCR. Assay: immunoSEQ multiplex PCR; the TCRdb copy retains only in-frame clones and omits some. The table lists around 65,000 clones. Sequencing input: PBMCs. All receptors come from a man younger than 40 in good health and CMV-seropositive.

The V and J genes are TRBV5-1 and TRBJ2-5; unclear D gene. The CDR3 loop spans 13 amino acids. Germline V gene data show CDR1 as SGHRS and CDR2 as YFSETQ. Trimming took off 2 bases at V and 4 bases at J, with 9 bases between the two ends. CDR3 residues: CASSLQFPETQYF. CDR3 bases: TGCGCCAGCAGCTTACAGTTTCCAGAGACCCAGTACTTC.

The chain couples TRBV5-1 to TRBJ2-3; 8 positions agree with TRBD2. CDR1 SGHRS and CDR2 YFSETQ come from the germline V gene. The CDR3 has 16 residues. Germline trimming cut 1 base from V and 6 bases from J; bases unmatched to any gene: 10. This CDR3 is CASSLNARGAWDTQYF. CDR3 DNA sequence: TGCGCCAGCAGCTTGAACGCGCGGGGGGCTTGGGATACGCAGTATTTT.

V usage is TRBV19 and J usage is TRBJ2-5; TRBD2 aligns across 7 bases. The tail of the sequence fits TRBJ2-7 better, so the J call may be wrong. Germline V gene data show CDR1 as LNHDA and CDR2 as SQIVND (reference sequence). There are 15 residues in the CDR3. The CDR3 sequence: CASSITGTISYEQYF. The CDR3, as DNA: TGTGCCAGTAGTATTACCGGGACTATTAGTTACGAGCAGTACTTC.

The chain carries TRBV19 and TRBJ2-7, with 8 positions matching TRBD1. The CDR3 has 14 amino acids. V lost 10 bases and J lost 0; bases outside the gene matches: 8. Germline V gene sequence: CDR1 LNHDA, CDR2 SQIVND (reference sequence). The CDR3 loop is CATSGTGRSYEQYF. The DNA for the CDR3 is TGTGCCACCTCCGGGACAGGACGCTCCTACGAGCAGTACTTC.

CDR3: CAISRGQGLGYGYTF. The DNA for the CDR3 is TGTGCCATCAGTCGAGGACAGGGCCTTGGGTATGGCTACACCTTC. This chain links TRBV10-3 with TRBJ1-2, with 8 bases identical to TRBD1. There are 15 residues in the CDR3. Unmatched junction bases numbered 10, after V lost 5 bases and J lost 5 bases. Per germline, CDR1 ENHRY and CDR2 SYGVKD.

The chain links TRBV6-1 to TRBJ2-1; D possibly corresponds to TRBD2 (6 bases). Trimming cost V 6 bases and J 8 bases, with 14 bases left between them. Germline CDR1 is MNHNS and CDR2 is SASEGT. This CDR3 has 13 amino acids. The CDR3 reads CASSREEGYEQFF. CDR3 DNA: TGTGCCAGCAGCCGCGAGGAGGGCTATGAGCAGTTCTTC.

The chain recombines TRBV6-1 with TRBJ2-2; D is ambiguous. Per the germline V gene, CDR1 is MNHNS and CDR2 is SASEGT. The germline V and J ends were trimmed by 3 bases and 1 base, with 3 bases remaining between them. The CDR3 contains 13 residues. CDR3 bases: TGTGCCAGCAGTGACGGGAACACCGGGGAGCTGTTTTTT. Encoded protein: CASSDGNTGELFF.

Note on this clone: One end of the junction is discordant with germline, which a read error may explain. This chain joins TRBV30 and TRBJ2-2; the D gene could be TRBD1 or TRBD2 (5 bases each). The CDR3 has 15 amino acids. Germline V gene sequence: CDR1 GTSNPN, CDR2 SVGIG (reference sequence). The CDR3 DNA follows: TGTGCCGGGAGTGTACTGGGGCCGTACACCGGGGAGCTGTTTTTT. As protein: CAGSVLGPYTGELFF.

For this clone: A junction boundary mismatches the germline segment, possibly from a read error. The V call is TRBV27, the J call TRBJ1-2; D unclear. Germline CDR1 is MNHEY and CDR2 is SMNVEV (reference sequence). This CDR3 has 13 residues. CDR3 residues: CASSFEGYYGYTF. For the CDR3, the DNA is TGTGCCAGCAGTTTTGAGGGTTACTACGGCTACACCTTC.

V usage is TRBV7-8 and J usage is TRBJ2-1, with D possibly being TRBD1 (6 bases). The germline CDR1 and CDR2 sequences are SGHVS and FQNEAQ. This CDR3 is built from 17 residues. V lost 5 bases to trimming and J lost 1 base, with 18 bases between them. The CDR3 coding sequence is TGTGCCAGCAGCCCCCAAGGGGGAGCCTCTTCCTACAATGAGCAGTTCTTC. This translates into CASSPQGGASSYNEQFF.

The chain combines TRBV5-4 with TRBJ1-1; the match to TRBD1 covers 9 bases. This CDR3 region has 15 residues. The germline gives CDR1 SGHNT, CDR2 YYREEE (reference sequence). The trim removed 4 bases at V and 1 base at J, leaving 5 bases unmatched. The CDR3 DNA follows: TGTGCCAGCAGCCCTAGGACAGGGGAGAACACTGAAGCTTTCTTT. This gives the protein CASSPRTGENTEAFF.

V and J are TRBV4-2 and TRBJ2-5; 11 positions agree with TRBD2. This CDR3 has 17 amino acids. Germline assignment: CDR1 LGHNA and CDR2 YNFKEQ. After removal of 1 base from V and 2 bases from J, the junction contained 6 bases not matched to a gene. The CDR3 reads CASSQVWGLAEQETQYF. CDR3 sequence (DNA): TGTGCCAGCAGCCAAGTCTGGGGACTAGCGGAACAAGAGACCCAGTACTTC.

The V and J genes are TRBV19 and TRBJ1-2; 8 bases map to TRBD1. This CDR3 contains 15 residues. Germline V lookup: CDR1 LNHDA, CDR2 SQIVND (reference sequence). With V trimmed by 4 bases and J by 3 bases, 7 bases remained unmatched. For the CDR3, the DNA is TGTGCCAGTAGTACCCCGGGACAGGCGGACTATGGCTACACCTTC. Protein sequence: CASSTPGQADYGYTF.

The CDR3 DNA sequence: TGCAGCGTCACTAGCGGGAGGGTGTCAATTGACAATGAGCAGTTCTTC. It codes for CSVTSGRVSIDNEQFF. The V and J genes are TRBV29-1 and TRBJ2-1, with 13 bases that match TRBD2. The CDR3 runs 16 residues. Trimming at V came to 6 bases and at J to 5 bases, leaving 10 bases not matched to a gene. In germline, CDR1 is SQVTM, CDR2 ANQGSEA.

A remark on this clone: Germline is not matched at one junction end, which may reflect a read error. The J gene is TRBJ1-2, the V gene TRBV30; no firm D call. The CDR3 covers 15 residues. CDR1 and CDR2 from the germline V gene are GTSNPN and SVGIG (reference sequence). The DNA for the CDR3 is TGTGCCGGGAGTGTAGTCACAGTACGTAACTATGGCTACACCTTC. Its translation is CAGSVVTVRNYGYTF.